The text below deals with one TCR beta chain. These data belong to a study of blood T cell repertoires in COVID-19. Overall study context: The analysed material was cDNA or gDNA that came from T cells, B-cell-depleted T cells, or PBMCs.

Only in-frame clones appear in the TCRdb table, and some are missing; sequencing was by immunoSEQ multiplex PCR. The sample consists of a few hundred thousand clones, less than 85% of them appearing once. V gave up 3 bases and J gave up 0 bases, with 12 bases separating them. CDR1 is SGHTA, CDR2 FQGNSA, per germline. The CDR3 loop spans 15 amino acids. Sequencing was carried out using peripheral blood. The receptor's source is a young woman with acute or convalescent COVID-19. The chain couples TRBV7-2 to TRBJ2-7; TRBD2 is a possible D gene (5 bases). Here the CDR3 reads CASSFAGPGSYEQYF. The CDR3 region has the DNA TGTGCCAGCAGCTTCGCGGGTCCGGGCTCCTACGAGCAGTACTTC.